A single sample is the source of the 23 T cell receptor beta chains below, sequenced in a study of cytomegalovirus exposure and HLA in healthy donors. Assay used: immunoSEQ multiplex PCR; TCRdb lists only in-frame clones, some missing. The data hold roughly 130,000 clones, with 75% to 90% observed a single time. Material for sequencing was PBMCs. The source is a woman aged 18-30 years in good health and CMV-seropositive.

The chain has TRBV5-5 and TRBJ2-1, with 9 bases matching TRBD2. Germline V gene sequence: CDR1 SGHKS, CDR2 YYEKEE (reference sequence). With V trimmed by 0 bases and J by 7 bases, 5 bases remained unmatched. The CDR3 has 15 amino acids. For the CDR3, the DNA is TGTGCCAGCAGCTTGGGCCTAGCGGGGACGAATGAGCAGTTCTTC. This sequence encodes CASSLGLAGTNEQFF. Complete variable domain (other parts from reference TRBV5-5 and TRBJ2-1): DAGVTQSPTHLIKTRGQQVTLRCSPISGHKSVSWYQQVLGQGPQFIFQYYEKEERGRGNFPDRFSARQFPNYSSELNVNALLLGDSALYLCASSLGLAGTNEQFFGPGTRLTVL.

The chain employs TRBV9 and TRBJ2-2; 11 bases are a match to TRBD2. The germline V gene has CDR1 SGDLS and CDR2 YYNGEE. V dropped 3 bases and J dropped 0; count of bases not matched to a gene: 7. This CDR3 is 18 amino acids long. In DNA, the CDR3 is TGTGCCAGCAGCGCTAAACTAGCGGGGGATACGAACACCGGGGAGCTGTTTTTT. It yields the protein CASSAKLAGDTNTGELFF.

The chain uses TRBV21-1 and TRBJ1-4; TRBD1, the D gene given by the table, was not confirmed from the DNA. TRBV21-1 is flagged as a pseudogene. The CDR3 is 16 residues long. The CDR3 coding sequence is TGTGCCAGCAGCAAAGAGATCAGTTGGACTAATGAAAAACTGTTTTTT. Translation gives CASSKEISWTNEKLFF.

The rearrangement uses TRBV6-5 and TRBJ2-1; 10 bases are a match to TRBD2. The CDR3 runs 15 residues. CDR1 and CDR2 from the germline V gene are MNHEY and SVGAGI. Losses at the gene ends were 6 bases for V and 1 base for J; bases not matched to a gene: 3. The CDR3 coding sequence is TGTGCCAGCAGGGGAGCGGGGGGGTCCTACAATGAGCAGTTCTTC. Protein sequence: CASRGAGGSYNEQFF.

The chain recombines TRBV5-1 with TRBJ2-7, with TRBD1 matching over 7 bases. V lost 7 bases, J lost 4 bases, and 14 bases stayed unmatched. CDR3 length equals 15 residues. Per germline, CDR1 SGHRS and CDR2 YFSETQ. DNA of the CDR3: TGCGCCAGCCGAGTATCGGGACAGATACTTTACGAGCAGTACTTC. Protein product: CASRVSGQILYEQYF.

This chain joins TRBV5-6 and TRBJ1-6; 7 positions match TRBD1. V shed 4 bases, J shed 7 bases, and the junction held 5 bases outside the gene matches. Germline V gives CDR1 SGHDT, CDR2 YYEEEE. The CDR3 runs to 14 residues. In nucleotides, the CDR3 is TGTGCCAGCAGCGGACAGGTTTTCAATTCACCCCTCCACTTT. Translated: CASSGQVFNSPLHF.

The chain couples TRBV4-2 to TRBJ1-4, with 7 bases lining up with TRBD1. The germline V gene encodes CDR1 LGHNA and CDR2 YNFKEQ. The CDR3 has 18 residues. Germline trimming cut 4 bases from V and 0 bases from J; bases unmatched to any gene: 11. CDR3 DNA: TGTGCCAGCAGCCGGGAACAGGGGTCTGGGGCAACTAATGAAAAACTGTTTTTT. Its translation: CASSREQGSGATNEKLFF.

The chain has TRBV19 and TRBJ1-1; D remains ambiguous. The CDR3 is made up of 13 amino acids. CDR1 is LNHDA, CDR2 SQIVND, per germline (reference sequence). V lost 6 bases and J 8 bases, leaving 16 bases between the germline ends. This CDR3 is CASRTHSPTEAFF. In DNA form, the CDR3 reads TGTGCCAGTAGGACACACTCACCGACCGAAGCTTTCTTT.

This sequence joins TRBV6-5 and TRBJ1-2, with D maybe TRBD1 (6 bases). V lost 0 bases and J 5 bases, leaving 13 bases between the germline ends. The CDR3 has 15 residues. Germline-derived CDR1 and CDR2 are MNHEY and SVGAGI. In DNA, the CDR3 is TGTGCCAGCAGTTACTCGATGGACAGAAGATATGGCTACACCTTC. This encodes CASSYSMDRRYGYTF.

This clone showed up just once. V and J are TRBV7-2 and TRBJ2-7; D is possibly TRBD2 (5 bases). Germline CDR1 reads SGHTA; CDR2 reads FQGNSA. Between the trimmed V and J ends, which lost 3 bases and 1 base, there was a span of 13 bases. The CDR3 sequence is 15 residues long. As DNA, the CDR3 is TGTGCCAGCAGCTTGAGGGTTGCTGCTTCCTACGAGCAGTACTTC. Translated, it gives CASSLRVAASYEQYF.

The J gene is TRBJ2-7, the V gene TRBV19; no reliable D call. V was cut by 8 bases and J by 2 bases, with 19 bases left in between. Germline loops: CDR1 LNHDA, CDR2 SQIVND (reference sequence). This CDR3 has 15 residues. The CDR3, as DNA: TGTGCCAGTGCCCCATTACCCGGGTCAGCCTACGAGCAGTACTTC. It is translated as CASAPLPGSAYEQYF.

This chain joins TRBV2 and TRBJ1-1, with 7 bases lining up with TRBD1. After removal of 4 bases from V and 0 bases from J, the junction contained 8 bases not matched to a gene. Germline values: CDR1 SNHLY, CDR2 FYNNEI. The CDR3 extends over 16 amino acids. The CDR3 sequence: CASSVGQLIMNTEAFF. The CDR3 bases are TGTGCCAGCAGTGTGGGACAGTTAATCATGAACACTGAAGCTTTCTTT.

The CDR3 DNA reads as TGTGCCAGCAGCCTACGACAGGTCAATGAAAAACTGTTTTTT. It yields the protein CASSLRQVNEKLFF. The rearrangement links TRBV28 to TRBJ1-4; TRBD1 might be the D (6 bases). CDR3 length equals 14 residues. Deletions cut 6 bases from V and 5 bases from J, with 13 bases between. CDR1 is MDHEN, CDR2 SYDVKM, per germline.

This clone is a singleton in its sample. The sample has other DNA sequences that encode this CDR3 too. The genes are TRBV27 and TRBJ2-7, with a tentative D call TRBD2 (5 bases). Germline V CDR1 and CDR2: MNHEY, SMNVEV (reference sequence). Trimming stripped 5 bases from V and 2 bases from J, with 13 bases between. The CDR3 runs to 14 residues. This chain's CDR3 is CASSPAGETYEQYF. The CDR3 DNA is TGTGCCAGCAGTCCTGCCGGGGAAACCTACGAGCAGTACTTC.

The CDR3 loop reads CASSMTSGGTYEQYF. The DNA for the CDR3 is TGTGCCAGTAGTATGACTAGCGGGGGGACCTACGAGCAGTACTTC. This sequence joins TRBV19 and TRBJ2-7; TRBD2 agrees at 13 bases. J lost 2 bases, V lost 3 bases, and 1 base had no gene match. The CDR3 length is 15 residues. CDR1 LNHDA and CDR2 SQIVND come from the germline V gene (reference sequence).

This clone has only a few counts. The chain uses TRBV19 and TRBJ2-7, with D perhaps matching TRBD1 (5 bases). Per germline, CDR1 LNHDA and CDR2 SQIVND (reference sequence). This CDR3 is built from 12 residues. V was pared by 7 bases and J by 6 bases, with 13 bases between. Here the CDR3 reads CASNQGRSEQYF. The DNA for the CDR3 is TGTGCCAGTAACCAGGGCCGGAGCGAGCAGTACTTC. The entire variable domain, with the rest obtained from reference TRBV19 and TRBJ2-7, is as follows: DGGITQSPKYLFRKEGQNVTLSCEQNLNHDAMYWYRQDPGQGLRLIYYSQIVNDFQKGDIAEGYSVSREKKESFPLTVTSAQKNPTAFYLCASNQGRSEQYFGPGTRLTVT.

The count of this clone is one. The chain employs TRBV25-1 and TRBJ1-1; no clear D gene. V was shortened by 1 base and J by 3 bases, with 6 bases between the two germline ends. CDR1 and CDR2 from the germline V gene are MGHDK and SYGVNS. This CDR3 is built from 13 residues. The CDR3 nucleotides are TGTGCCAGCAGTGAATCACAGTACACTGAAGCTTTCTTT. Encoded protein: CASSESQYTEAFF.

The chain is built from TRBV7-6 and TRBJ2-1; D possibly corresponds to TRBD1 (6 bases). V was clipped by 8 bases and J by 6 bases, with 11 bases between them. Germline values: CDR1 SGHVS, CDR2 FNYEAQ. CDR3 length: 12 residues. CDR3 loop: CASATGSNEQFF. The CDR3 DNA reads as TGTGCCAGCGCCACAGGGTCCAATGAGCAGTTCTTC.

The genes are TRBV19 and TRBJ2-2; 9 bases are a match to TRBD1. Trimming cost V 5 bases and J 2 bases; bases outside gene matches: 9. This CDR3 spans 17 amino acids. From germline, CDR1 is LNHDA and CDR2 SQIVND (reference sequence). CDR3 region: CASSGQGGQGNTGELFF. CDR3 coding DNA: TGTGCCAGTAGTGGTCAGGGGGGACAGGGTAACACCGGGGAGCTGTTTTTT. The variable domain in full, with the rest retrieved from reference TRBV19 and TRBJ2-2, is DGGITQSPKYLFRKEGQNVTLSCEQNLNHDAMYWYRQDPGQGLRLIYYSQIVNDFQKGDIAEGYSVSREKKESFPLTVTSAQKNPTAFYLCASSGQGGQGNTGELFFGEGSRLTVL.

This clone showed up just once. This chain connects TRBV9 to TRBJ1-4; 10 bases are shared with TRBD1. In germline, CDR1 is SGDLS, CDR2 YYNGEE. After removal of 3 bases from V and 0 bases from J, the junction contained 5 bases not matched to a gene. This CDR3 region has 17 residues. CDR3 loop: CASSADRGHPTNEKLFF. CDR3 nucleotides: TGTGCCAGCAGCGCCGACAGGGGGCACCCAACTAATGAAAAACTGTTTTTT.

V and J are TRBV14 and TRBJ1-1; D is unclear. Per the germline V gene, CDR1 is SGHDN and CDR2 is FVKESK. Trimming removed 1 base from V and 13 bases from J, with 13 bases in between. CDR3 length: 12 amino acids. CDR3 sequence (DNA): TGTGCCAGCAGCCAAGGGCGATTTCCGGGTTTCTTT. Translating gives CASSQGRFPGFF.

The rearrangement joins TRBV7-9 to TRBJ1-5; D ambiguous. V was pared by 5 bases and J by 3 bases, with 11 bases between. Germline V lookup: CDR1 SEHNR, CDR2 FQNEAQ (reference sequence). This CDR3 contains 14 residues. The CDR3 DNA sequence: TGTGCCAGCAGCCCGGCAGGTCTCAATCAGCCCCAGCATTTT. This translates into CASSPAGLNQPQHF.

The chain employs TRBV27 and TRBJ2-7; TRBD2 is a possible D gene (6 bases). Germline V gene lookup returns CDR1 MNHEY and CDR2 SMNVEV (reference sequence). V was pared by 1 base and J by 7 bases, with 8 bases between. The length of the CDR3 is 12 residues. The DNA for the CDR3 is TGTGCCAGCAGTTTATTAGGGAGGGAGCAGTACTTC. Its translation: CASSLLGREQYF.